Below are 5 T cell receptor beta chains sequenced from a single sample in a study of identical twins. TCRdb re-analysed the 5' RACE reads in MiXCR, keeping a single row per CDR3 protein. The sample has more than 400,000 distinct CDR3 sequences, 13% to 15% seen once; the top ten hold roughly 0.4%. The same sample was also used in a study of yellow fever vaccine responses in identical twins.

Sequencing input: CD4+ T cells sorted from blood. These receptors were obtained from a woman younger than 30 in good health.

This clonotype was detected a few times. The chain combines TRBV6-5 with TRBJ1-1, with 7 positions matching TRBD1. The germline V gene has CDR1 MNHEY and CDR2 SVGAGI. This CDR3 region has 14 residues. V lost 2 bases and J lost 4; bases outside the gene matches: 4. The CDR3 is CASSYGGTVTEAFF. DNA of the CDR3: TGTGCCAGCAGTTACGGCGGGACAGTCACTGAAGCTTTCTTT.

The J gene is TRBJ2-7, the V gene TRBV4-2, with 11 bases fitting TRBD2. The J segment lost 3 bases and the V segment lost 0 bases, leaving 4 bases of the junction unmatched. Germline CDR1 and CDR2: LGHNA and YNFKEQ. This CDR3 region has 16 residues. CDR3 residues: CASSQDLTSGSYEQYF. CDR3 DNA: TGTGCCAGCAGCCAAGATCTAACTAGCGGGAGCTACGAGCAGTACTTC.

The V and J genes are TRBV15 and TRBJ2-1; D is unresolved. Germline assignment: CDR1 LNHNV and CDR2 YYDKDF (reference sequence). This CDR3 region has 15 residues. V was pared by 4 bases and J by 8 bases, with 18 bases between. This CDR3 is CATSKDSHDRYEQFF. The CDR3, as DNA: TGTGCCACCAGCAAAGACTCTCACGATAGGTATGAGCAGTTCTTC.

In this sample, this clonotype turned up a few times. The chain links TRBV20-1 to TRBJ2-5; 7 positions match TRBD1. The V gene's germline CDR1 is DFQATT and CDR2 SNEGSKA (reference sequence). The ends lost 0 bases at V and 4 bases at J; junction bases unmatched: 14. The CDR3 spans 17 residues. The CDR3 nucleotides are TGCAGTGCTAGAGATAGGAGACAGGGCTCAATCGGAGAGACCCAGTACTTC. Its translation is CSARDRRQGSIGETQYF.

J is TRBJ1-3 and V is TRBV7-6; D is unclear. Germline-derived CDR1 and CDR2 are SGHVS and FNYEAQ. The CDR3 spans 15 residues. V was clipped by 4 bases and J by 5 bases, with 15 bases between them. CDR3 sequence (DNA): TGTGCCAGCAGCTCCCCTGAGCGGGTCAGAAACACCATATATTTT. Its translation: CASSSPERVRNTIYF.